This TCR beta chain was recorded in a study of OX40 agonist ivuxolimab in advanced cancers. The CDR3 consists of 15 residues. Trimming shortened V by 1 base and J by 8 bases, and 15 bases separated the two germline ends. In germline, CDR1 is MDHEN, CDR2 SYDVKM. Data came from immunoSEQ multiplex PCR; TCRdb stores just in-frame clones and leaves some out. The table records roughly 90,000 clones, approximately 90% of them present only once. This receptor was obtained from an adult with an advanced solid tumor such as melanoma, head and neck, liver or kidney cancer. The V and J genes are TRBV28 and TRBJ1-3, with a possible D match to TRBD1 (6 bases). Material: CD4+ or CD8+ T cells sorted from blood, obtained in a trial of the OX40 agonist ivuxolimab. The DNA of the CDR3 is TGTGCCAGCAGTTTATTTTCAGGGGCTAAGGACACCATATATTTT. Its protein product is CASSLFSGAKDTIYF.